These 32 T cell receptor beta chains came from one sample sequenced in a study of blood T cell repertoires in COVID-19. Sequencing was performed with immunoSEQ multiplex PCR; in TCRdb, only in-frame clones are kept and a portion is missing. Of roughly 130,000 clones listed, about 85% are singletons. The sample comprised peripheral blood. These receptors came from a man aged 40-49 years with active or convalescent COVID-19.

Comments on this clone: An end of the junction differs from the germline gene, which may be a read error. The genes are TRBV6-1 and TRBJ1-1; weak D call: TRBD1 (6 bases). Germline CDR1 and CDR2: MNHNS and SASEGT. CDR3 length: 16 residues. CDR3 bases: TGTGCCAGCAGCGAAGGGGTCGGGACAACAGGAACTGAAGCTTTCTTT. Its translation is CASSEGVGTTGTEAFF.

Concerning this clone itself: The identical CDR3 is also encoded by other nucleotide sequences in the sample. This chain joins TRBV12-3 or TRBV12-4 and TRBJ2-1, with D unresolved. The CDR3 totals 11 residues. Trimming pared 5 bases from V and 4 bases from J, leaving 3 bases between. CDR3: CASSLYNEQFF. DNA for the CDR3: TGTGCCAGCAGTCTTTACAATGAGCAGTTCTTC.

The chain recombines TRBV7-3 with TRBJ2-1; 10 bases agree with TRBD1. The V gene's germline CDR1 is SGHTA and CDR2 FQGTGA. V was clipped by 5 bases and J by 4 bases; unmatched bases: 5. This CDR3 contains 15 residues. The CDR3: CASSLPGQGYNEQFF. The CDR3 coding sequence is TGTGCCAGCAGCCTGCCGGGACAGGGGTACAATGAGCAGTTCTTC.

V and J are TRBV6-2 or TRBV6-3 and TRBJ1-6; D might be TRBD1 (6 bases). Trimming removed 0 bases from V and 7 bases from J, with 13 bases in between. The germline CDR1 and CDR2 sequences are MNHEY and SVGEGT. This CDR3 has 16 amino acids. This chain's CDR3 is CASSYSLGAWNSPLHF. The CDR3 DNA reads as TGTGCCAGCAGTTACTCGTTGGGGGCATGGAATTCACCCCTCCACTTT.

The chain combines TRBV9 with TRBJ1-2, with 11 bases lining up with TRBD1. This CDR3 contains 14 residues. The trim removed 5 bases at V and 8 bases at J, leaving 8 bases unmatched. Germline V gene data show CDR1 as SGDLS and CDR2 as YYNGEE. The CDR3 region has the DNA TGTGCCAGCAGGGTCGGGACAGGGGGAAAAGGCTACACCTTC. This translates into CASRVGTGGKGYTF.

The gene calls are TRBV5-4 and TRBJ2-1; D unclear. The CDR3 is 12 amino acids. Germline V CDR1 and CDR2: SGHNT, YYREEE (reference sequence). Between the trimmed V and J ends, which lost 0 bases and 6 bases, there was a span of 4 bases. CDR3 region: CASSLDSNEQFF. DNA of the CDR3: TGTGCCAGCAGCTTGGACTCCAATGAGCAGTTCTTC.

This chain links TRBV6-6 with TRBJ1-2; 10 bases agree with TRBD1. The germline V gene has CDR1 MNHNY and CDR2 SVGAGI (reference sequence). This CDR3 has 16 residues. The V segment lost 5 bases and the J segment 5 bases; nucleotides outside the gene matches: 11. CDR3 amino acids: CASSRGGQGQGYGYTF. The CDR3 DNA follows: TGTGCCAGCAGTAGAGGAGGACAGGGACAGGGGTATGGCTACACCTTC.

The chain uses TRBV7-9 and TRBJ2-5, with 7 bases that match TRBD2. The germline V gene has CDR1 SEHNR and CDR2 FQNEAQ (reference sequence). Trimming took 2 bases from V and 3 from J; bases not matched to a gene: 3. The CDR3 spans 14 residues. The CDR3 loop is CASSLFSGEETQYF. Here the CDR3 DNA reads TGTGCCAGCAGCTTATTCAGCGGGGAAGAGACCCAGTACTTC.

This chain connects TRBV6-1 to TRBJ1-1; no clear D. Germline lookup yields CDR1 MNHNS and CDR2 SASEGT. V was clipped by 5 bases and J by 3 bases, with 13 bases between them. The CDR3 has 14 amino acids. Here the CDR3 reads CASSSNTGDTEAFF. The CDR3 DNA reads TGTGCCAGCAGTTCGAACACCGGGGACACTGAAGCTTTCTTT.

This clone was seen only once. The chain couples TRBV2 to TRBJ2-7, with TRBD1 matching over 12 bases. Germline lookup yields CDR1 SNHLY and CDR2 FYNNEI. V lost 6 bases, J lost 6 bases, and 6 bases stayed unmatched. The CDR3 totals 14 residues. CDR3 sequence reads: CASSAGTGGREQYF. CDR3 sequence (DNA): TGTGCCAGCAGCGCCGGGACAGGGGGCCGCGAGCAGTACTTC.

This clone came up a few times. The chain recombines TRBV7-3 with TRBJ2-7; TRBD1 agrees at 7 bases. Germline values: CDR1 SGHTA, CDR2 FQGTGA. The CDR3 runs 15 residues. The V and J ends lost 2 bases and 0 bases, in that order; junction bases with no gene match: 4. The CDR3 here is CASSLQGGSSYEQYF. In DNA form, the CDR3 reads TGTGCCAGCAGCTTACAAGGGGGCAGCTCCTACGAGCAGTACTTC.

The gene calls are TRBV3-1 (or the pseudogene TRBV3-2) and TRBJ2-3, with 10 bases matching TRBD2. CDR3 length: 16 residues. V was pared by 0 bases and J by 2 bases, with 2 bases of the junction left unmatched. The V gene's germline CDR1 is LGHDT and CDR2 YNNKEL (reference sequence). The CDR3 loop is CASSQDSGGYTDTQYF. For the CDR3, the DNA is TGTGCCAGCAGCCAAGATAGCGGGGGGTACACAGATACGCAGTATTTT.

Only a few counts were recorded for this clone. The CDR3 bases are TGTGCCAGCAGTTACCTAGTGGGTATGAACACTGAAGCTTTCTTT. It translates to CASSYLVGMNTEAFF. This chain connects TRBV6-2 or TRBV6-3 to TRBJ1-1; D not resolved. V dropped 2 bases and J dropped 0 bases, with 10 bases sitting between them. Germline V gene data show CDR1 as MNHEY and CDR2 as SVGEGT. The CDR3 length is 15 residues.

The rearrangement uses TRBV30 and TRBJ1-6; D perhaps matches TRBD1 (6 bases). The CDR3 length is 13 residues. Germline V lookup: CDR1 GTSNPN, CDR2 SVGIG (reference sequence). Trimming cost V 8 bases and J 7 bases, with 15 bases left between them. CDR3 coding DNA: TGTGCCACTACAGGGACAAGGAATTCACCCCTCCACTTT. Translation gives CATTGTRNSPLHF.

The CDR3 sequence is CASSLKSDGGYGYTF. In DNA, the CDR3 is TGTGCCAGCAGCTTAAAGTCTGATGGAGGATATGGCTACACCTTC. V usage is TRBV7-2 and J usage is TRBJ1-2, with D unresolved. Germline V lookup: CDR1 SGHTA, CDR2 FQGNSA. There are 15 residues in the CDR3. Trimming pared 2 bases from V and 5 bases from J, leaving 15 bases between. Full variable domain (outside the CDR3, taken from reference TRBV7-2 and TRBJ1-2): GAGVSQSPSNKVTEKGKDVELRCDPISGHTALYWYRQSLGQGLEFLIYFQGNSAPDKSGLPSDRFSAERTGGSVSTLTIQRTQQEDSAVYLCASSLKSDGGYGYTFGSGTRLTVV.

This sequence joins TRBV3-1 (or the pseudogene TRBV3-2) and TRBJ1-5, with no clear D. The CDR3 contains 12 residues. V lost 4 bases and J 5 bases, leaving 6 bases between the germline ends. The V gene's germline CDR1 is LGHDT and CDR2 YNNKEL (reference sequence). CDR3 in DNA: TGTGCCAGCAGCCTCGGGGATCAGCCCCAGCATTTT. This translates into CASSLGDQPQHF.

The genes are TRBV6-6 and TRBJ2-1; a weak D match, TRBD1 (6 bases). The CDR3 consists of 14 residues. Trimming took 7 bases from V and 4 from J, leaving 14 bases between them. The germline V gene encodes CDR1 MNHNY and CDR2 SVGAGI (reference sequence). The CDR3 here is CASNRAGEYNEQFF. The CDR3 DNA is TGTGCCAGCAACCGGGCAGGGGAATACAATGAGCAGTTCTTC.

This clone was seen a handful of times. J is TRBJ2-2 and V is TRBV3-1 (or the pseudogene TRBV3-2), with a possible D match to TRBD2 (6 bases). CDR3 length: 14 residues. The germline V and J ends were trimmed by 5 bases and 5 bases, with 12 bases remaining between them. In germline, CDR1 is LGHDT, CDR2 YNNKEL (reference sequence). CDR3 region: CASSVRTITGELFF. The CDR3 region has the DNA TGTGCCAGCAGCGTGCGGACTATAACCGGGGAGCTGTTTTTT.

The gene calls are TRBV7-2 and TRBJ2-3; no firm D call. The CDR3 has 14 amino acids. Trimming pared 5 bases from V and 5 bases from J, leaving 14 bases between. Germline V gene lookup returns CDR1 SGHTA and CDR2 FQGNSA. The CDR3 here is CASSQSRSGDTQYF. In DNA form, the CDR3 reads TGTGCCAGCAGCCAATCACGTTCCGGAGATACGCAGTATTTT.

This clone occurred once. The chain combines TRBV10-1 with TRBJ2-5, with 9 bases that match TRBD1. The CDR3 runs 14 residues. The V and J ends lost 8 bases and 2 bases, in that order; junction bases with no gene match: 6. Germline CDR1 and CDR2: WNHNN and SYGVQD (reference sequence). The CDR3 spells CASAKDRGQETQYF. The CDR3 nucleotides are TGCGCCAGCGCCAAGGACAGGGGTCAAGAGACCCAGTACTTC.

This clone has more than one count but fewer than ten. The same CDR3 arises from other DNA sequences in this sample as well. The V call is TRBV4-3, the J call TRBJ2-1; 10 positions agree with TRBD2. The CDR3 loop spans 16 amino acids. Trimming at V came to 0 bases and at J to 4 bases, leaving 3 bases not matched to a gene. Germline V gene sequence: CDR1 LGHNA, CDR2 YSLEER. The CDR3 DNA reads TGCGCCAGCAGCCAAGAAGCGGGGGGGCGGTACAATGAGCAGTTCTTC. Its translation is CASSQEAGGRYNEQFF.

The CDR3 DNA reads as TGTGCCAGCAGCTCAGTCGACAGGATTTCCTACGAGCAGTACTTC. It specifies CASSSVDRISYEQYF. The rearrangement links TRBV5-6 to TRBJ2-7; a possible D gene is TRBD1 (6 bases). Trimming shortened V by 3 bases and J by 1 base, and 14 bases separated the two germline ends. The CDR3 runs to 15 residues. The germline CDR1 and CDR2 sequences are SGHDT and YYEEEE.

This chain links TRBV7-9 with TRBJ2-7; D is possibly TRBD1 (5 bases). CDR3 length: 13 residues. The V end lost 5 bases, the J end lost 3 bases, and 11 bases lay between the germline ends. The germline V gene encodes CDR1 SEHNR and CDR2 FQNEAQ (reference sequence). CDR3 residues: CASSHQGNYEQYF. As DNA, the CDR3 is TGTGCCAGCAGCCACCAGGGAAACTACGAGCAGTACTTC.

V is TRBV19 and J is TRBJ1-5; 9 positions agree with TRBD1. Looked up from germline, CDR1 is LNHDA and CDR2 is SQIVND (reference sequence). The trim removed 5 bases at V and 4 bases at J, leaving 6 bases unmatched. The CDR3 covers 15 residues. Here the CDR3 reads CASSVQGALNQPQHF. The CDR3 DNA is TGTGCCAGTAGTGTACAGGGGGCGCTTAATCAGCCCCAGCATTTT. Full variable domain (remainder filled in from reference TRBV19 and TRBJ1-5): DGGITQSPKYLFRKEGQNVTLSCEQNLNHDAMYWYRQDPGQGLRLIYYSQIVNDFQKGDIAEGYSVSREKKESFPLTVTSAQKNPTAFYLCASSVQGALNQPQHFGDGTRLSIL.

The chain uses TRBV9 and TRBJ2-5; 10 nucleotides agree with TRBD2. The V segment lost 3 bases and the J segment 1 base; nucleotides outside the gene matches: 6. CDR3 length: 16 amino acids. Germline assignment: CDR1 SGDLS and CDR2 YYNGEE. CDR3 coding DNA: TGTGCCAGCAGCGCTGAACTAGCGGGGATCCAAGAGACCCAGTACTTC. Protein: CASSAELAGIQETQYF.

The chain links TRBV15 to TRBJ2-3; TRBD2 matches 8 bases. CDR1 and CDR2 from the germline V gene are LNHNV and YYDKDF (reference sequence). Losses at the gene ends were 5 bases for V and 2 bases for J; bases not matched to a gene: 12. This CDR3 has 17 residues. The CDR3 region has the DNA TGTGCCACCAGCCCCAGGACCCAGCGGGGGTTCACAGATACGCAGTATTTT. Translating it yields CATSPRTQRGFTDTQYF.

J is TRBJ2-5 and V is TRBV2; 10 positions agree with TRBD2. The CDR3 length is 15 residues. The trim removed 6 bases at V and 5 bases at J, leaving 9 bases unmatched. The germline CDR1 and CDR2 sequences are SNHLY and FYNNEI. CDR3 in DNA: TGTGCCAGCAGCCGGCGTAGCGGGGGGCTCGAGACCCAGTACTTC. Translated: CASSRRSGGLETQYF.

The table lists this clone with a count of one. In DNA, the CDR3 is TGTGCCAGCAGCCAGTGGACAGGTTCCCCAGATACGCAGTATTTT. This gives the protein CASSQWTGSPDTQYF. This chain connects TRBV14 to TRBJ2-3, with 7 bases matching TRBD1. This CDR3 is built from 15 residues. V was pared by 3 bases and J by 4 bases, with 7 bases of the junction left unmatched. The germline V gene has CDR1 SGHDN and CDR2 FVKESK.

The gene calls are TRBV6-5 and TRBJ1-6; D is uncertain. The CDR3 is made up of 13 amino acids. Germline CDR1 reads MNHEY; CDR2 reads SVGAGI. Trimming took 8 bases from V and 0 from J, leaving 5 bases between them. The CDR3 region has the DNA TGTGCCAGCTTCGGCTCCTATAATTCACCCCTCCACTTT. Translating gives CASFGSYNSPLHF.

V usage is TRBV7-6 and J usage is TRBJ1-2, with D uncertain. This CDR3 contains 11 residues. V dropped 0 bases and J dropped 8 bases, with 4 bases sitting between them. Germline V gene lookup returns CDR1 SGHVS and CDR2 FNYEAQ. The CDR3 reads CASSLAGGYTF. In DNA form, the CDR3 reads TGTGCCAGCAGCTTAGCGGGCGGCTACACCTTC.

The V call is TRBV23-1, the J call TRBJ1-5, with D perhaps TRBD1 (5 bases). TRBV23-1 is flagged as an ORF with uncertain function. Trimming took off 6 bases at V and 0 bases at J, with 9 bases between the two ends. The CDR3 is made up of 14 amino acids. This CDR3 is CASRRRDSNQPQHF. The CDR3 DNA reads TGCGCCAGCAGACGCAGGGATAGCAATCAGCCCCAGCATTTT.

The chain couples TRBV27 to TRBJ1-2, with 7 bases that match TRBD1. V shed 5 bases and J 2 bases; nucleotides not matched to a gene: 5. Germline V gene lookup returns CDR1 MNHEY and CDR2 SMNVEV (reference sequence). The CDR3 consists of 14 residues. CDR3 sequence reads: CASSTRQGNYGYTF. CDR3 DNA: TGTGCCAGCAGTACCCGACAGGGCAACTATGGCTACACCTTC.